This TCR beta chain was documented in a study of CD8 T cells in Susac syndrome. The V and J ends lost 5 bases and 2 bases, in that order; junction bases with no gene match: 4. Germline V gene sequence: CDR1 SGHAT, CDR2 FQNNGV. CDR3 length equals 14 residues. Reverse transcription of about 0.45 to 1 ug RNA was carried out with random hexamers. TCRdb itself ran the immunoSEQ multiplex PCR reads through MiXCR, one entry per CDR3 protein. The sample shows about 47,000 distinct CDR3 sequences, around 92% of them seen only once. Input material: CD8+ T cells from PBMCs. The TCR comes from a human donor in good health. The genes are TRBV11-2 and TRBJ1-2, with 8 nucleotides matching TRBD1. The CDR3 spells CASSAQGANYGYTF. CDR3 DNA: TGTGCCAGCAGCGCGCAGGGGGCAAACTATGGCTACACCTTC.